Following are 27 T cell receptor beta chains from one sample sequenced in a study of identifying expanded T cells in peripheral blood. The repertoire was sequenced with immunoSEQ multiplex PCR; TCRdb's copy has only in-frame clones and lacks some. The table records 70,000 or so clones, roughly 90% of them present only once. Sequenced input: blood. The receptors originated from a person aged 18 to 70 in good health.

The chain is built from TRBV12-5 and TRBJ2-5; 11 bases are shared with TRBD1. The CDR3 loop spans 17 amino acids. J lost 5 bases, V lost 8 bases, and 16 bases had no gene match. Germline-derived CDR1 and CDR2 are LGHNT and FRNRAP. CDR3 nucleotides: TGTGCTAGTTCGACAGTCATTCCGGGACAGGGGGTGGAGACCCAGTACTTC. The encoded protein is CASSTVIPGQGVETQYF.

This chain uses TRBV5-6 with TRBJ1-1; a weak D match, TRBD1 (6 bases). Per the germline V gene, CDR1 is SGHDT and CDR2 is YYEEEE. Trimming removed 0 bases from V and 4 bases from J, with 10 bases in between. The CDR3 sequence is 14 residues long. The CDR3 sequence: CASSLGTVTTEAFF. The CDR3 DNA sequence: TGTGCCAGCAGCTTGGGGACAGTGACCACTGAAGCTTTCTTT.

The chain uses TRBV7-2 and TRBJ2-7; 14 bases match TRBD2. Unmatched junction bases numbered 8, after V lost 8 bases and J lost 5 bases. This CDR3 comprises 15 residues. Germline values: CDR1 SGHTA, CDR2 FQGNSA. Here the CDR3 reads CASGQTSGRAHEQYF. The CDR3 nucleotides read TGTGCCAGCGGCCAGACTAGCGGGAGGGCCCACGAGCAGTACTTC.

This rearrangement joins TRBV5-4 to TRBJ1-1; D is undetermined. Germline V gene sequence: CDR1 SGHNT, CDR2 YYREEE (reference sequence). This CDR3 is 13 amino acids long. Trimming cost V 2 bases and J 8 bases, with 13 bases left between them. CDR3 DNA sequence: TGTGCCAGCAGCTTATACGGCCTCAGCGAAGCTTTCTTT. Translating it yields CASSLYGLSEAFF.

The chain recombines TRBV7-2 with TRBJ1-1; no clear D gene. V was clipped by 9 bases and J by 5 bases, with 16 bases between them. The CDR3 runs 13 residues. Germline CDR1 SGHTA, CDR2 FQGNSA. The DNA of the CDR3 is TGTGCCAGTGCTAGACCCGGCCAGACTGAAGCTTTCTTT. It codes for CASARPGQTEAFF.

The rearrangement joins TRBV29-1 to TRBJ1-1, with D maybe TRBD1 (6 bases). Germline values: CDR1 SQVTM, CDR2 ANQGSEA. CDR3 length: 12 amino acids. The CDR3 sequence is CSARGTGTEAFF. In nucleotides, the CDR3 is TGCAGTGCCAGGGGAACAGGCACTGAAGCTTTCTTT.

The CDR3 spells CASRADRLVYNEQFF. The CDR3 DNA reads TGTGCCAGTAGGGCGGACAGATTGGTTTACAATGAGCAGTTCTTC. The chain uses TRBV19 and TRBJ2-1; D may be TRBD1 (6 bases). CDR1 LNHDA and CDR2 SQIVND come from the germline V gene (reference sequence). V was cut by 6 bases and J by 4 bases, with 16 bases left in between. The CDR3 covers 15 residues.

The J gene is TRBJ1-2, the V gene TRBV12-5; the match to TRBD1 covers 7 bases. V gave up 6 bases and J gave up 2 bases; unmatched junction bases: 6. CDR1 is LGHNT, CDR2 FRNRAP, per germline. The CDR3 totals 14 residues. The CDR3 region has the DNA TGTGCTAGTGGCTCCCGACAGGGAAACTATGGCTACACCTTC. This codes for CASGSRQGNYGYTF.

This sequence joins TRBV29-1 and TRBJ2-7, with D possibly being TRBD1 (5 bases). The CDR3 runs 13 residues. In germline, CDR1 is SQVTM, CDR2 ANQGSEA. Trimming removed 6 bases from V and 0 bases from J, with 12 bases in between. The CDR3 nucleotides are TGCAGCGTAAGCAGGGTAAGCTCCTACGAGCAGTACTTC. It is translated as CSVSRVSSYEQYF.

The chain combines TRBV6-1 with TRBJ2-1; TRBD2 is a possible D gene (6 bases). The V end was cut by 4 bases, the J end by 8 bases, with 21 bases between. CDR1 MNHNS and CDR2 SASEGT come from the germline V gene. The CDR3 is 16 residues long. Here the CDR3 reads CASSGGRVAVYDEQFF. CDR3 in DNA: TGTGCCAGCAGTGGGGGCCGAGTAGCGGTGTACGATGAGCAGTTCTTC.

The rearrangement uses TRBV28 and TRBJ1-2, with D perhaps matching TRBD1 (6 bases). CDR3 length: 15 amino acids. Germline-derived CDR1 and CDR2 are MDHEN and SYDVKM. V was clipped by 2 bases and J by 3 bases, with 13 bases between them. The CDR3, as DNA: TGTGCCAGCAGTTTAGCCCTTGGACAGTACTATGGCTACACCTTC. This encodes CASSLALGQYYGYTF.

The CDR3 here is CASAARRPYGYTF. The CDR3 coding sequence is TGTGCCAGTGCGGCCAGGAGGCCCTATGGCTACACCTTC. The chain uses TRBV6-1 and TRBJ1-2, with D uncertain. The CDR3 runs to 13 residues. The V end lost 9 bases, the J end lost 4 bases, and 15 bases lay between the germline ends. CDR1 and CDR2 from the germline V gene are MNHNS and SASEGT.

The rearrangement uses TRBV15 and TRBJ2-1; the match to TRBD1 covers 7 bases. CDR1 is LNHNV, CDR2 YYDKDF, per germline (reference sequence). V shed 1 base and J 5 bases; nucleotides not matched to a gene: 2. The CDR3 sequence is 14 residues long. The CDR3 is CATSRGQGDNEQFF. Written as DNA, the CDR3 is TGTGCCACCAGCAGAGGTCAGGGGGACAATGAGCAGTTCTTC.

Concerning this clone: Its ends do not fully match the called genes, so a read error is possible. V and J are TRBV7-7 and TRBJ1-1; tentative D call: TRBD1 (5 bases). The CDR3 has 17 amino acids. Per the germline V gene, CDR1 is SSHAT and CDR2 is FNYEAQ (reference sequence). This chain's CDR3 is CASSLGRVLEEASEAFF. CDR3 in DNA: TGTGCTAGCAGCTTAGGCAGGGTTTTAGAGGAGGCGAGTGAAGCTTTCTTT.

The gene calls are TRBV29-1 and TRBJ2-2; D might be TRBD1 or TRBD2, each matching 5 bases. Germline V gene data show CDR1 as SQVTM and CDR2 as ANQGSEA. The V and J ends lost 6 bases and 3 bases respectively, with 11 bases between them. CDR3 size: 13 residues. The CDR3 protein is CSVPGTYTGELFF. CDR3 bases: TGCAGCGTCCCCGGGACCTACACCGGGGAGCTGTTTTTT.

DNA of the CDR3: TGTGCCATCAGTCCTAGCGGGGGGCAGGGAGAGACCCAGTACTTC. Translation gives CAISPSGGQGETQYF. This chain links TRBV10-3 with TRBJ2-5, with 11 bases fitting TRBD2. V gave up 5 bases and J gave up 4 bases; unmatched junction bases: 6. CDR3 length: 15 residues. Germline CDR1 and CDR2: ENHRY and SYGVKD.

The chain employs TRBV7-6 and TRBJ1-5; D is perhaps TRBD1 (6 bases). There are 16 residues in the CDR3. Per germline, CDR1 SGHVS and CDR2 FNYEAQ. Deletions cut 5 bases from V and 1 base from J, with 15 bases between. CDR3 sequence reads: CASSPEGGWSNQPQHF. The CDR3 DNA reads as TGTGCCAGCAGCCCCGAGGGGGGGTGGAGCAATCAGCCCCAGCATTTT. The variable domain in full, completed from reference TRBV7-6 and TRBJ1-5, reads GAGVSQSPRYKVTKRGQDVALRCDPISGHVSLYWYRQALGQGPEFLTYFNYEAQQDKSGLPNDRFSAERPEGSISTLTIQRTEQRDSAMYRCASSPEGGWSNQPQHFGDGTRLSIL.

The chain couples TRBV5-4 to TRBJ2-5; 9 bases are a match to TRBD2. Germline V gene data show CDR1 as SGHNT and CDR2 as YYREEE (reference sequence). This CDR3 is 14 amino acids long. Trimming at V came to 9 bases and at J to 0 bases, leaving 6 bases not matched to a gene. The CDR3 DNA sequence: TGTGCCACCAGGCGGGAGGGAAACCAAGAGACCCAGTACTTC. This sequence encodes CATRREGNQETQYF.

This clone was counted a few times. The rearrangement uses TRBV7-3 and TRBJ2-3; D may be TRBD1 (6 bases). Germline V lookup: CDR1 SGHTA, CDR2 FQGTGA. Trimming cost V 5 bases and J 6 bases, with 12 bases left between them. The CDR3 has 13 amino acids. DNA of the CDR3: TGTGCCAGCAGCGACATAACAGGGGATACGCAGTATTTT. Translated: CASSDITGDTQYF.

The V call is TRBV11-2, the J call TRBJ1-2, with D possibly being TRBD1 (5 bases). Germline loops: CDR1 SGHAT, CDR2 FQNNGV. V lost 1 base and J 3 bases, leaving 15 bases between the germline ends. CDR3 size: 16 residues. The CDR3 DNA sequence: TGTGCCAGCAGCTTAGTATTGTACAGGATAGACTATGGCTACACCTTC. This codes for CASSLVLYRIDYGYTF. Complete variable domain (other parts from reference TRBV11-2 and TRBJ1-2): EAGVAQSPRYKIIEKRQSVAFWCNPISGHATLYWYQQILGQGPKLLIQFQNNGVVDDSQLPKDRFSAERLKGVDSTLKIQPAKLEDSAVYLCASSLVLYRIDYGYTFGSGTRLTVV.

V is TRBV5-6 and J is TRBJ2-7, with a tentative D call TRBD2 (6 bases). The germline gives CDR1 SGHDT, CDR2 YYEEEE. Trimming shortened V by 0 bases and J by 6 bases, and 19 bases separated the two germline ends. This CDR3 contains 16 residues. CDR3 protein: CASSLDGSGLVGEQYF. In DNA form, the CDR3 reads TGTGCCAGCAGCTTGGACGGTAGCGGCCTTGTGGGCGAGCAGTACTTC.

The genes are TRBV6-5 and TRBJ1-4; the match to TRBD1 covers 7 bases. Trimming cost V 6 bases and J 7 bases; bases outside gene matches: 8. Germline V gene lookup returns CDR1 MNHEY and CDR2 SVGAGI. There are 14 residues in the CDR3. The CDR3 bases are TGTGCCAGCAGGACAGGGTTAGGCGTTGAAAAACTGTTTTTT. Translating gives CASRTGLGVEKLFF.

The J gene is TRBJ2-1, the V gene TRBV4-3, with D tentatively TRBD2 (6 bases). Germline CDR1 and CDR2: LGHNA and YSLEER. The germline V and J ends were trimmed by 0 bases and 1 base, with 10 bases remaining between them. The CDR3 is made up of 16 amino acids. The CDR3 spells CASSQDSAGSYNEQFF. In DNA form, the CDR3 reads TGCGCCAGCAGCCAAGATTCGGCGGGATCCTACAATGAGCAGTTCTTC.

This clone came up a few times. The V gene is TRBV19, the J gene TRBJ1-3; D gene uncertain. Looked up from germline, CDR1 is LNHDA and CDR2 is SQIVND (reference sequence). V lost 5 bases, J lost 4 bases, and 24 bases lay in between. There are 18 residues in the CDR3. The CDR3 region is CASSRTTTGWGSGNTIYF. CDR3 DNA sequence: TGTGCCAGTAGTCGGACGACGACTGGTTGGGGATCCGGAAACACCATATATTTT.

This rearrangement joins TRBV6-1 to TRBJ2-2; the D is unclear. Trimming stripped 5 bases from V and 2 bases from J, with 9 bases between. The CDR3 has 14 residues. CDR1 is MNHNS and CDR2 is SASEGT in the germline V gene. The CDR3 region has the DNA TGTGCCAGCAGTCTTGGCAGTAACACCGGGGAGCTGTTTTTT. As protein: CASSLGSNTGELFF.

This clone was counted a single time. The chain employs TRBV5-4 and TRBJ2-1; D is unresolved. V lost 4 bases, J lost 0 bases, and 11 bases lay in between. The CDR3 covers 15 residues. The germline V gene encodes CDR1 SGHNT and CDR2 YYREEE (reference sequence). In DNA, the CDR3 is TGTGCCAGCAGCCACGACCCGAGCTCCTACAATGAGCAGTTCTTC. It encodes CASSHDPSSYNEQFF. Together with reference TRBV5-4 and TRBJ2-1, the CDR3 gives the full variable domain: ETGVTQSPTHLIKTRGQQVTLRCSSQSGHNTVSWYQQALGQGPQFIFQYYREEENGRGNFPPRFSGLQFPNYSSELNVNALELDDSALYLCASSHDPSSYNEQFFGPGTRLTVL.

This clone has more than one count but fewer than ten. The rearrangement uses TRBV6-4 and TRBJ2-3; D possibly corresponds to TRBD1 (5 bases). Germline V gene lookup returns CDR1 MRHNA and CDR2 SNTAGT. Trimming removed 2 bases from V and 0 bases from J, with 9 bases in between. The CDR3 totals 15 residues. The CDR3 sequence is CASSDGQGSTDTQYF. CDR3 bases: TGTGCCAGCAGTGACGGGCAGGGAAGCACAGATACGCAGTATTTT.